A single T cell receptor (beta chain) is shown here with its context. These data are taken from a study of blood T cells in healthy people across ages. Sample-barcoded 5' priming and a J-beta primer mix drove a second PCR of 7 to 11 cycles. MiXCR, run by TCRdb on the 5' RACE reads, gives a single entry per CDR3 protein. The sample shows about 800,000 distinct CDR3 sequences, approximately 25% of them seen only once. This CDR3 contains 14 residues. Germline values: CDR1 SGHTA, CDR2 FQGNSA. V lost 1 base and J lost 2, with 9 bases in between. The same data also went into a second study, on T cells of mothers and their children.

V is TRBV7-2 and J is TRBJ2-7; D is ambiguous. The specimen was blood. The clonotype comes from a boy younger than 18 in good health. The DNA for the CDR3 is TGTGCCAGCAGCTTAGGACGACCACCCTACGAGCAGTACTTC. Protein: CASSLGRPPYEQYF.